This passage covers 5 T cell receptor beta chains from one sample sequenced in a study of a mutant IDH1 vaccine in newly diagnosed glioma. Specified time point: week 35, safety follow-up. What each vaccine dose contained was 300 ug of mutant IDH1 20-mer peptide, accompanied by topical imiquimod. For these receptors, no antigen is known. Method: immunoSEQ multiplex PCR; TCRdb's copy keeps in-frame clones and lacks some. Of around 70,000 clones listed, more than 85% are singletons. The source was PBMCs, collected from a glioma patient whose treatment included an IDH1 peptide vaccine. The source is a man in his thirties or forties with glioma.

V usage is TRBV27 and J usage is TRBJ1-6; D is unresolved. Trimming cost V 1 base and J 9 bases, with 7 bases left between them. Germline-derived CDR1 and CDR2 are MNHEY and SMNVEV (reference sequence). The CDR3 has 13 amino acids. The CDR3 region is CASSLWNSSPLHF. The CDR3 DNA follows: TGTGCCAGCAGTTTATGGAACAGTTCACCCCTCCACTTT.

This clone came up once. The chain couples TRBV9 to TRBJ2-1; weak D call: TRBD2 (5 bases). Deletions cut 3 bases from V and 4 bases from J, with 14 bases between. Germline lookup yields CDR1 SGDLS and CDR2 YYNGEE. The CDR3 extends over 15 amino acids. The CDR3 here is CASSGGQRGYNEQFF. Here the CDR3 DNA reads TGTGCCAGCAGCGGAGGTCAGAGAGGGTACAATGAGCAGTTCTTC.

This chain uses TRBV28 with TRBJ1-2; D remains unclear. Trimming cost V 5 bases and J 8 bases, with 15 bases left between them. The CDR3 is 13 residues long. The germline V gene encodes CDR1 MDHEN and CDR2 SYDVKM. CDR3 nucleotide sequence: TGTGCCAGCAGTCCCAATACAGCGAAGGGCTACACCTTC. Protein: CASSPNTAKGYTF.

The CDR3 is CASSLGIQLAGQETQYF. CDR3 DNA: TGTGCCAGCAGCTTAGGGATACAATTAGCGGGACAAGAGACCCAGTACTTC. The chain recombines TRBV7-6 with TRBJ2-5; 8 nucleotides line up with TRBD2. From germline, CDR1 is SGHVS and CDR2 FNYEAQ. With 1 base clipped from V and 2 bases from J, the junction kept 9 bases outside the gene matches. The CDR3 length is 17 residues. Complete variable domain (other parts from reference TRBV7-6 and TRBJ2-5): GAGVSQSPRYKVTKRGQDVALRCDPISGHVSLYWYRQALGQGPEFLTYFNYEAQQDKSGLPNDRFSAERPEGSISTLTIQRTEQRDSAMYRCASSLGIQLAGQETQYFGPGTRLLVL.

The gene calls are TRBV6-4 and TRBJ1-5, with D maybe TRBD1 (5 bases). This CDR3 contains 17 residues. V was cut by 5 bases and J by 2 bases, with 19 bases left in between. The germline gives CDR1 MRHNA, CDR2 SNTAGT. The CDR3 sequence: CASSPPLRRDGNQPQHF. In DNA form, the CDR3 reads TGTGCCAGCAGTCCCCCCTTAAGACGGGACGGCAATCAGCCCCAGCATTTT.